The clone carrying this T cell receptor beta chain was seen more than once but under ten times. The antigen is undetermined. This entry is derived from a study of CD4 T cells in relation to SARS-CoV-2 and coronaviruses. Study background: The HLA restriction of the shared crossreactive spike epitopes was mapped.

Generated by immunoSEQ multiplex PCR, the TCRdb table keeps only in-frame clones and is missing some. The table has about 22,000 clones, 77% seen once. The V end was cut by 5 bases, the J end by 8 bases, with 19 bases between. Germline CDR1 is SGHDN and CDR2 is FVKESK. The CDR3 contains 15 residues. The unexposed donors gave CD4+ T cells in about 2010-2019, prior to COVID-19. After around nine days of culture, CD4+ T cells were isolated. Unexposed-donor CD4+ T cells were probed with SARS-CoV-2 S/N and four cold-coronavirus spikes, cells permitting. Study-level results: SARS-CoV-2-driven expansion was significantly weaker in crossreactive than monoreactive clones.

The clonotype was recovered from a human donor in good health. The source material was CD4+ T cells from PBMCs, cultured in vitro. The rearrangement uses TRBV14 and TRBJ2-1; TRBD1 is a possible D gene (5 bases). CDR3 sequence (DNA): TGTGCCAGCAGCACACTACAGGTCGGCAGCGATGAGCAGTTCTTC. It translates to CASSTLQVGSDEQFF.